The clone carrying this T cell receptor beta chain was recorded only once. These data come from a study of T cell changes during pregnancy in multiple sclerosis. The assay was immunoSEQ multiplex PCR, and TCRdb's table has in-frame clones only and misses some. Of about 35,000 clones listed, approximately 91% are singletons. Germline assignment: CDR1 SGDLS and CDR2 YYNGEE. The V end lost 4 bases, the J end lost 4 bases, and 17 bases lay between the germline ends. The CDR3 has 15 amino acids. This TCR came from a female donor with multiple sclerosis, enrolled in a pregnancy study. This chain joins TRBV9 and TRBJ2-5; a weak D match, TRBD1 (5 bases). The sample consisted of CD4+ T cells from peripheral blood mononuclear cells, taken in the second trimester of pregnancy. CDR3 amino acids: CASSLSGSRGETQYF. The CDR3, as DNA: TGTGCCAGCAGCCTCTCCGGGTCTAGGGGAGAGACCCAGTACTTC.